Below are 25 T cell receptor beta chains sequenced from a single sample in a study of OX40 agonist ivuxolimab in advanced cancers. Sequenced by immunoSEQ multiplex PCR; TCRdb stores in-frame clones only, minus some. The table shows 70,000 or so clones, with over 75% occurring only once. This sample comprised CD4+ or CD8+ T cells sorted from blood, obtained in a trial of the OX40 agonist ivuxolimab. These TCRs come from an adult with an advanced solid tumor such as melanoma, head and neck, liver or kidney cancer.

CDR3 amino acids: CASSSAQDRGRPQHF. CDR3 nucleotide sequence: TGTGCCAGCAGTTCCGCTCAGGACAGGGGTAGGCCCCAGCATTTT. The V gene is TRBV27, the J gene TRBJ1-5, with 9 bases aligning to TRBD1. The CDR3 runs to 15 residues. V lost 4 bases to trimming and J lost 9 bases; unmatched junction nucleotides: 10. The germline V gene encodes CDR1 MNHEY and CDR2 SMNVEV (reference sequence).

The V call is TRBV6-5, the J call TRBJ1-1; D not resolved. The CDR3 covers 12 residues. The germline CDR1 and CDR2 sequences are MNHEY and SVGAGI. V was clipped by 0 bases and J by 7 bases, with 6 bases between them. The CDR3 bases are TGTGCCAGCAGTTACTCCGACGGTGAAGCTTTCTTT. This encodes CASSYSDGEAFF.

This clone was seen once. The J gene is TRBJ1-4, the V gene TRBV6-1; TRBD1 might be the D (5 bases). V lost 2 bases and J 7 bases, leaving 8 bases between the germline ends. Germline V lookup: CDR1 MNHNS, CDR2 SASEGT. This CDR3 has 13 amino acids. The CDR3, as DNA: TGTGCCAGCAGTGAAATCGGGGGTGAAAAACTGTTTTTT. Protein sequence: CASSEIGGEKLFF.

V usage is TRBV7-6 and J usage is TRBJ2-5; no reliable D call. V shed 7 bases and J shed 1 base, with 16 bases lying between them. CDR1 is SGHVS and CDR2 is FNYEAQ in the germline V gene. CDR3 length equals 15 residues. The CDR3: CASNQMGPGQETQYF. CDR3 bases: TGTGCCAGCAACCAAATGGGTCCGGGCCAAGAGACCCAGTACTTC.

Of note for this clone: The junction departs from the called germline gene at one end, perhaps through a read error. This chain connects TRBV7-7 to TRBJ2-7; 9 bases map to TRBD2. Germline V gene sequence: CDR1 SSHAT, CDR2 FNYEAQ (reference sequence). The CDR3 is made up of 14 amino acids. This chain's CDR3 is CASSRTSASYEQYF. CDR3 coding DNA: TGTGCTAGCAGCCGGACTAGCGCTTCCTACGAGCAGTACTTC.

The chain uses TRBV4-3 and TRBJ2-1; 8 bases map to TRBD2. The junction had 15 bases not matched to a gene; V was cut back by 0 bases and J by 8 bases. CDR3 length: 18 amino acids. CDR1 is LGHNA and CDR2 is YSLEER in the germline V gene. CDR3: CASSQDLNIAGRLYEQFF. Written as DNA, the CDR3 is TGCGCCAGCAGCCAAGACCTAAACATAGCGGGGCGTTTATATGAGCAGTTCTTC.

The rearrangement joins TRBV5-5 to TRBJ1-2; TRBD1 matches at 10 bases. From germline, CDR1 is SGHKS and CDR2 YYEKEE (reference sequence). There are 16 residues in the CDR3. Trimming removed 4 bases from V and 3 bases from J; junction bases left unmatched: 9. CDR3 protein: CASSQGRGTGDYGYTF. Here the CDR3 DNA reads TGTGCCAGCAGCCAAGGTCGGGGGACAGGGGACTATGGCTACACCTTC.

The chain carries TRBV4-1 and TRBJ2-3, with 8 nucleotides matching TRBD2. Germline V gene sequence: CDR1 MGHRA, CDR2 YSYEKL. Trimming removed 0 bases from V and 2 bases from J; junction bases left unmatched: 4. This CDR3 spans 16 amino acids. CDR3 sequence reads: CASSQDSGLDTDTQYF. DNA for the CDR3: TGCGCCAGCAGCCAAGATTCGGGACTAGACACAGATACGCAGTATTTT.

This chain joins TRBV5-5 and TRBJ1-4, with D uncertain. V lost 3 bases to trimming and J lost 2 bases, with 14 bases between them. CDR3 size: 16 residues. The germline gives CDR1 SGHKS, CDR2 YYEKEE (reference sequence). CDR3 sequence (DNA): TGTGCCAGCAGCTACCGAGTAGGGCTCACTAATGAAAAACTGTTTTTT. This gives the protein CASSYRVGLTNEKLFF.

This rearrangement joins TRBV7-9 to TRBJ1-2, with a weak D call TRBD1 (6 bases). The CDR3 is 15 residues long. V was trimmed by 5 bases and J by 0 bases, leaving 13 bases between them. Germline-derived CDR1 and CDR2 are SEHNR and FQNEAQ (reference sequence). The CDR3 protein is CASSPRDKPNYGYTF. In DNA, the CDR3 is TGTGCCAGCAGCCCTCGGGACAAGCCTAACTATGGCTACACCTTC.

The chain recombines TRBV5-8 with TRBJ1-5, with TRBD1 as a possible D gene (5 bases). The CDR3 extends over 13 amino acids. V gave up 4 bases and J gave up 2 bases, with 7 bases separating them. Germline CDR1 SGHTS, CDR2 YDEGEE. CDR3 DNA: TGTGCCAGCAGCCCGGGGGGCAATCAGCCCCAGCATTTT. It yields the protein CASSPGGNQPQHF.

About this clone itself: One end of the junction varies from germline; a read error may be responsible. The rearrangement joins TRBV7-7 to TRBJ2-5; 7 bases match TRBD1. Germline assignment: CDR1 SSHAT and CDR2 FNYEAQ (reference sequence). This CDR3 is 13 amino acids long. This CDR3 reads CASSKTGLETQYF. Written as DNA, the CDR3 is TGTGCTAGCAGCAAGACAGGGTTGGAGACCCAGTACTTC.

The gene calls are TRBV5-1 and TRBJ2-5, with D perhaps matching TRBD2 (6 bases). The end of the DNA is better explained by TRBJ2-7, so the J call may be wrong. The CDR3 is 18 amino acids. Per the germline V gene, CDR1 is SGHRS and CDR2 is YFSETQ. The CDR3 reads CASSLARGDLKGGYEQYF. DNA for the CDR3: TGCGCCAGCAGCTTGGCACGCGGTGACCTAAAGGGAGGCTACGAGCAGTACTTC.

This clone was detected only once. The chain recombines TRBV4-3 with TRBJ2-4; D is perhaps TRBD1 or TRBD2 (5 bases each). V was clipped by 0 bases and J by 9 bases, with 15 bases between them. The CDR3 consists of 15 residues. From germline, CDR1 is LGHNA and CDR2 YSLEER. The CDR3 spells CASSQDGTGKSIQYF. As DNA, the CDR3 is TGCGCCAGCAGCCAAGATGGGACGGGGAAGAGCATTCAGTACTTC.

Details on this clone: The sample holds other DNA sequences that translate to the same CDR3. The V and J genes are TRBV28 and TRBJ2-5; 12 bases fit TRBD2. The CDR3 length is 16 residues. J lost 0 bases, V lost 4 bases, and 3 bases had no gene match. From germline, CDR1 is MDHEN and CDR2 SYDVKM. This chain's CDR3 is CASSSRLAGDQETQYF. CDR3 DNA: TGTGCCAGCAGTTCCAGACTAGCGGGGGACCAAGAGACCCAGTACTTC.

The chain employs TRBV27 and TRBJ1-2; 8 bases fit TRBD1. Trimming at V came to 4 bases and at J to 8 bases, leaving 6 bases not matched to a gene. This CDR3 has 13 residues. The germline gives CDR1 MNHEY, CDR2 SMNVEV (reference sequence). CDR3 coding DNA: TGTGCCAGCAGTTCAGGACAGGGCGGAGGCTACACCTTC. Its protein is CASSSGQGGGYTF.

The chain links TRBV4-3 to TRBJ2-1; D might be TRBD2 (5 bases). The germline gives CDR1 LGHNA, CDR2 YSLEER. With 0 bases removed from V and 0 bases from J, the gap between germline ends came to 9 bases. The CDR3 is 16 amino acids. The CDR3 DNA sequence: TGCGCCAGCAGCCAAGAAAGCGGAAGCTCCTACAATGAGCAGTTCTTC. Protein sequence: CASSQESGSSYNEQFF.

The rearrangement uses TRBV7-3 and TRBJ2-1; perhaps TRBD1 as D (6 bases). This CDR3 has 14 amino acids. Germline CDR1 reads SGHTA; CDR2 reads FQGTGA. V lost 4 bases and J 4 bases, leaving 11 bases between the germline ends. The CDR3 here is CASSSVGGYNEQFF. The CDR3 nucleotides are TGTGCCAGCAGCTCAGTAGGGGGATACAATGAGCAGTTCTTC.

The CDR3 DNA is TGTGCCAGCAGTGTTCAGGGGTCGAGCCAGCCCCAGCATTTT. Amino acids: CASSVQGSSQPQHF. The V gene is TRBV2, the J gene TRBJ1-5; D is perhaps TRBD1 (6 bases). Germline CDR1 and CDR2: SNHLY and FYNNEI. Trimming removed 4 bases from V and 7 bases from J, with 14 bases in between. This CDR3 spans 14 amino acids.

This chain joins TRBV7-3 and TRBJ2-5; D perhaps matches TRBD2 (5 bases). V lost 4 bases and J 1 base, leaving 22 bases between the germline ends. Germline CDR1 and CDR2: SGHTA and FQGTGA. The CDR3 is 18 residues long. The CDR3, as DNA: TGTGCCAGCAGCTCGAACTTCGGGGAAGATGAATCCCAAGAGACCCAGTACTTC. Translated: CASSSNFGEDESQETQYF.

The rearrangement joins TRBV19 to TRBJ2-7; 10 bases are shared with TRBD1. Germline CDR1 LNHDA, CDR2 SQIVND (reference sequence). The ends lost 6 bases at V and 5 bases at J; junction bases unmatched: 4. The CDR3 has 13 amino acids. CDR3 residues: CASRGQGINEQYF. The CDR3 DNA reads TGTGCCAGTAGGGGACAGGGGATAAACGAGCAGTACTTC.

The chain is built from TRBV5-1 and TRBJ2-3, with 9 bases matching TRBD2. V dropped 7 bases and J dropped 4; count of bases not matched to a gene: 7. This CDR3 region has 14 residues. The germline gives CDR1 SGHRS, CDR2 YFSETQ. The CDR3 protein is CASGVAGAADTQYF. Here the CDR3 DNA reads TGCGCCAGCGGGGTAGCGGGAGCGGCAGATACGCAGTATTTT.

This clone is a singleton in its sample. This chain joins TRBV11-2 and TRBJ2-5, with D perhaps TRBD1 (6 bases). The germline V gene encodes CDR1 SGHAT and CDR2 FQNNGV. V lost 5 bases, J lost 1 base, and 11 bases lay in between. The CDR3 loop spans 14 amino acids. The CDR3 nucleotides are TGTGCCAGCAGCCCCAGGGGCCCCCAAGAGACCCAGTACTTC. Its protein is CASSPRGPQETQYF.

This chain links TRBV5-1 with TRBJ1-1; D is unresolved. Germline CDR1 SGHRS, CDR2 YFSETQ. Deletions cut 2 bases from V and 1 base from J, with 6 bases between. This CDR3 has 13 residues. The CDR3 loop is CASSLETNTEAFF. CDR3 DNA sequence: TGCGCCAGCAGCTTAGAGACGAACACTGAAGCTTTCTTT.

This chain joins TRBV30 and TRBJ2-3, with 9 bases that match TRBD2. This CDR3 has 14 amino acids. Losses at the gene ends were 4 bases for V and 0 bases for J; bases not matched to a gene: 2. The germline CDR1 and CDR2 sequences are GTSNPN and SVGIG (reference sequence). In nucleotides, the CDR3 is TGTGCCTGGACTAGCGGGACTAGCACAGATACGCAGTATTTT. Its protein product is CAWTSGTSTDTQYF. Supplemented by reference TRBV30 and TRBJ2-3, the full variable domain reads SQTIHQWPATLVQPVGSPLSLECTVEGTSNPNLYWYRQAAGRGLQLLFYSVGIGQISSEVPQNLSASRPQDRQFILSSKKLLLSDSGFYLCAWTSGTSTDTQYFGPGTRLTVL.